This T cell receptor beta chain was documented in a study of blood T cell repertoires in COVID-19. Study at large: COVID-19 samples collected from the United States, Italy and Spain covered acute and convalescent phases. PBMCs, B-cell-depleted T cells, or T cells provided the cDNA or gDNA that made up the material.

With 1 base clipped from V and 5 bases from J, the junction kept 4 bases outside the gene matches. Germline values: CDR1 LNHDA, CDR2 SQIVND (reference sequence). This CDR3 has 15 residues. This clone occurred once. Original handling: Estimation of nucleated cell counts relied on the amplification of reference gene primers. Generated by immunoSEQ multiplex PCR, the TCRdb table keeps only in-frame clones and is missing some. That table supplies the V and J calls and clone size; D and trimming were determined from the DNA. The table shows around 100,000 clones, with roughly four fifths occurring only once.

The clonotype was recovered from a human donor in a cohort sampled during active COVID-19. The sequenced material came from peripheral blood. The chain carries TRBV19 and TRBJ1-5; 8 bases match TRBD1. This CDR3 is CASSIGGTGHQPQHF. CDR3 coding DNA: TGTGCCAGTAGTATAGGGGGGACAGGCCATCAGCCCCAGCATTTT.